Listed below are T cell receptor beta chains from one sample, sequenced in a study of blood T cells in healthy people across ages. Via MiXCR, TCRdb re-called the 5' RACE reads, giving one row per CDR3 protein. The sample lists about 970,000 distinct CDR3 sequences, about 53% occurring once. Sequences were obtained from blood. Receptors originate from an older woman in good health. CDR3s include the opening cysteine and the closing phenylalanine or tryptophan. D genes are given only for firm matches. Clone size is shown for a subset of rows, as once, few, many or a class of expanded clone.

CDR3 protein	CDR3 DNA	V gene	J gene	D gene	clone size
CASRETSENTGELFF	TGCGCCAGCCGCGAGACTAGCGAGAACACCGGGGAGCTGTTTTTT	TRBV10-2	TRBJ2-2	TRBD2	few
CASSFSGGGLTEAFF	TGTGCCAGCAGTTTCTCCGGGGGGGGTTTGACTGAAGCTTTCTTT	TRBV28	TRBJ1-1	NA	few
CSATYSGSWGELFF	TGCAGTGCCACTTATAGCGGGAGTTGGGGGGAGCTGTTTTTT	TRBV20-1	TRBJ2-2	TRBD2	once
CASSHGPSGYTDTRYF	TGTGCCAGCTCACACGGACCTAGCGGATACACAGATACGCGGTATTTT	TRBV18	TRBJ2-3	TRBD2	NA
CASSRSREGHNEQFF	TGTGCCAGCAGCCGTTCAAGGGAGGGTCACAATGAGCAGTTCTTC	TRBV7-9	TRBJ2-1	TRBD2	NA
CASSDGGLRTEAFF	TGTGCCAGCAGTGATGGCGGATTAAGGACTGAAGCTTTCTTT	TRBV6-1	TRBJ1-1	NA	few
CSVEKGSAVFYEQYF	TGCAGCGTTGAGAAAGGGTCGGCAGTCTTCTACGAGCAGTACTTC	TRBV29-1	TRBJ2-7	NA	NA
CASSLGVNTIYF	TGTGCCAGCAGCTTGGGAGTAAACACCATATATTTT	TRBV7-2	TRBJ1-3	NA	NA
CAPAGREETQYF	TGCGCCCCCGCCGGGAGAGAAGAGACCCAGTACTTC	TRBV4-1	TRBJ2-5	NA	NA
CASSLAGSSEQQYF	TGCGCCAGCAGTTTAGCGGGTAGTTCCGAACAGCAGTACTTC	TRBV12-3/TRBV12-4	TRBJ2-5	TRBD2	NA
CSASKGGMVSYTEQFF	TGCAGTGCTAGTAAGGGCGGGATGGTCTCCTACACTGAGCAGTTCTTC	TRBV20-1	TRBJ2-1	NA	NA
CASSVAGGQETQYF	TGTGCCAGCAGCGTAGCGGGGGGACAAGAGACCCAGTACTTC	TRBV7-9	TRBJ2-5	TRBD2	few
CASSQPVADTQYF	TGTGCCAGCAGTCAGCCTGTTGCAGATACGCAGTATTTT	TRBV28	TRBJ2-3	NA	NA
CSAKGLAGVHEQFF	TGCAGTGCCAAAGGACTAGCGGGAGTTCATGAGCAGTTCTTC	TRBV20-1	TRBJ2-1	TRBD2	NA
CASSSVLGKNSPLHF	TGTGCCAGCAGCTCCGTCTTGGGAAAGAATTCACCCCTCCACTTT	TRBV7-6	TRBJ1-6	NA	NA
CASSFPLAEVLGGNEQFF	TGTGCCAGCAGCTTTCCTCTAGCGGAGGTCCTTGGAGGCAATGAGCAGTTCTTC	TRBV7-9	TRBJ2-1	TRBD2	NA
CASSLGGQRHNSPLHF	TGTGCCAGCAGTTTAGGAGGACAGCGGCATAATTCACCCCTCCACTTT	TRBV12-3/TRBV12-4	TRBJ1-6	NA	few
CASSQRIAGGPGRTQYF	TGTGCCAGCAGCCAACGAATAGCGGGAGGGCCTGGTAGGACCCAGTACTTC	TRBV3-1	TRBJ2-5	TRBD2	NA
CSVEGEVDEQYF	TGCAGCGTTGAAGGGGAAGTAGATGAGCAGTACTTC	TRBV29-1	TRBJ2-5	NA	few
CASRYQWYRGTYGYTF	TGTGCCAGCAGATACCAATGGTACAGGGGTACCTATGGCTACACCTTC	TRBV6-5	TRBJ1-2	TRBD1	once
CSVEDLGEPGNENEQFF	TGCAGCGTTGAAGATTTAGGGGAACCTGGGAACGAAAATGAGCAGTTCTTC	TRBV29-1	TRBJ2-1	NA	few
CSVQALGEKLFF	TGCAGCGTCCAAGCCTTGGGGGAAAAACTGTTTTTT	TRBV29-1	TRBJ1-4	NA	NA
CSARWQGSTDTQYF	TGCAGTGCTAGGTGGCAGGGGAGCACAGATACGCAGTATTTT	TRBV20-1	TRBJ2-3	NA	few
CASSSDSSPFYPYTQYF	TGTGCCAGCAGCTCGGACAGTTCCCCATTCTATCCGTATACGCAGTATTTT	TRBV7-2	TRBJ2-3	NA	NA
CASSRGKRSYEQYF	TGTGCCAGCTCACGGGGGAAACGCTCCTACGAGCAGTACTTC	TRBV18	TRBJ2-7	NA	once
CASSQDREGPSWETQYF	TGCGCCAGCAGCCAAGATCGGGAGGGCCCATCATGGGAGACCCAGTACTTC	TRBV4-1	TRBJ2-5	TRBD2	few
CASFRSSGSTDTQYF	TGTGCCAGCTTTCGGTCTAGCGGGAGTACAGATACGCAGTATTTT	TRBV2	TRBJ2-3	TRBD2	NA
CASSTTGGTQYF	TGTGCCAGCAGTACCACGGGCGGCACGCAGTATTTT	TRBV28	TRBJ2-3	NA	few
CASSILPGLAGGPYEQYF	TGTGCCAGCAGTATTCTCCCGGGACTAGCGGGAGGGCCCTACGAGCAGTACTTC	TRBV27	TRBJ2-7	TRBD2	NA
CASSGSGTYNEQYF	TGCGCCAGCAGTGGTAGCGGAACCTACAATGAGCAGTACTTC	TRBV4-1	TRBJ2-5	NA	NA
CASSPGGAGETQYF	TGTGCCAGCAGTCCAGGGGGCGCGGGAGAGACCCAGTACTTC	TRBV12-3/TRBV12-4	TRBJ2-5	TRBD1	few
CASSQSPDSYGYTF	TGTGCCAGCAGCCAGAGCCCGGACAGTTATGGCTACACCTTC	TRBV4-2	TRBJ1-2	NA	few
CASSSSARGTDTQYF	TGTGCCAGCAGCTCCTCGGCAAGGGGCACAGATACGCAGTATTTT	TRBV7-2	TRBJ2-3	NA	NA
CSGGGTGTGNEQFF	TGCAGCGGGGGGGGGACAGGGACCGGCAATGAGCAGTTCTTC	TRBV29-1	TRBJ2-1	TRBD1	few
CASSSLTGEQYF	TGTGCCAGCAGCTCCCTCACAGGGGAGCAGTACTTC	TRBV7-6	TRBJ2-7	NA	NA
CASSLAPKRAKNIQYF	TGTGCCAGCAGCTTAGCGCCTAAGAGGGCCAAAAACATTCAGTACTTC	TRBV7-2	TRBJ2-4	NA	few
CASSVEAGPYEQYF	TGCGCCAGCAGCGTGGAGGCAGGGCCCTACGAGCAGTACTTC	TRBV5-1	TRBJ2-7	NA	NA
CASQPKSGSPHEQYF	TGCGCCAGCCAGCCAAAAAGCGGGAGCCCCCACGAGCAGTACTTC	TRBV4-1	TRBJ2-7	TRBD2	NA
CASSEPSSGVTYEQYF	TGTGCCAGCAGTGAACCCTCTAGCGGGGTAACCTACGAGCAGTACTTC	TRBV6-1	TRBJ2-7	TRBD2	NA
CATSREAVTEQYF	TGTGCCACCAGCAGAGAGGCAGTCACCGAGCAGTACTTC	TRBV15	TRBJ2-7	NA	NA
CSVVVRDGTDTQYF	TGCAGCGTTGTTGTGCGGGACGGCACAGATACGCAGTATTTT	TRBV29-1	TRBJ2-3	NA	NA
CASIDGLADHYEQYF	TGTGCCAGTATCGACGGACTAGCGGACCACTACGAGCAGTACTTC	TRBV19	TRBJ2-7	TRBD2	NA
CSAKTSGESAREQYF	TGCAGCGCAAAGACTAGCGGGGAATCAGCTCGGGAGCAGTACTTC	TRBV29-1	TRBJ2-5	TRBD2	NA
CASSRSDRPHEQYF	TGTGCCAGCAGTCGAAGCGACAGGCCCCACGAGCAGTACTTC	TRBV27	TRBJ2-7	NA	NA
CSASKGGSEQYF	TGCAGTGCTAGTAAGGGGGGCAGCGAGCAGTACTTC	TRBV20-1	TRBJ2-7	NA	NA
CASSLPPGLAGQETQYF	TGCGCCAGCAGCTTACCCCCGGGACTAGCGGGACAAGAGACCCAGTACTTC	TRBV5-1	TRBJ2-5	TRBD2	NA
CASGQALLGTQYF	TGTGCCAGCGGCCAGGCGCTGTTAGGGACCCAGTACTTC	TRBV27	TRBJ2-5	NA	few
CASTGGRVYGYTF	TGTGCCAGCACCGGGGGGCGCGTCTATGGCTACACCTTC	TRBV12-3/TRBV12-4	TRBJ1-2	NA	NA
CSANSGAYYEQYF	TGCAGTGCTAATTCCGGGGCGTACTACGAGCAGTACTTC	TRBV20-1	TRBJ2-7	NA	few
CASSSIGLAGVYEQYF	TGTGCCAGCAGCTCCATTGGACTAGCGGGAGTTTACGAGCAGTACTTC	TRBV11-2	TRBJ2-7	TRBD2	few
CASSLEKRVFDIQYF	TGTGCCAGCAGCTTAGAAAAGCGGGTCTTTGACATTCAGTACTTC	TRBV7-2	TRBJ2-4	NA	NA
CASSLNGYGYTF	TGTGCCAGCAGCTTAAATGGCTATGGCTACACCTTC	TRBV7-6	TRBJ1-2	NA	NA
CAWSVQRGPKHF	TGTGCCTGGAGTGTACAGCGGGGACCGAAGCATTTT	TRBV30	TRBJ1-5	NA	NA
CASSLPRRAGHQKDTQYF	TGTGCCAGCAGCCTCCCCCGACGTGCAGGACATCAGAAAGATACGCAGTATTTT	TRBV3-1	TRBJ2-3	NA	NA
CASGGSPTSYEQYF	TGTGCCAGCGGCGGCAGTCCTACCTCCTACGAGCAGTACTTC	TRBV12-3/TRBV12-4	TRBJ2-7	NA	NA
CASSLTVRNTGELFF	TGCGCCAGCAGCTTGACAGTACGGAACACCGGGGAGCTGTTTTTT	TRBV5-1	TRBJ2-2	NA	NA
CASSPQMGQGISGANVLTF	TGTGCCAGCAGCCCGCAGATGGGACAGGGCATATCTGGGGCCAACGTCCTGACTTTC	TRBV3-1	TRBJ2-6	TRBD1	NA
CASSPGKSGSRTYEQYF	TGTGCCAGCTCACCCGGGAAAAGCGGGAGTCGGACCTACGAGCAGTACTTC	TRBV18	TRBJ2-7	TRBD2	many
CATSTSSHRGLTSTDTQYF	TGTGCCACCAGCACCAGCTCCCACCGGGGCCTAACTAGCACAGATACGCAGTATTTT	TRBV15	TRBJ2-3	NA	few